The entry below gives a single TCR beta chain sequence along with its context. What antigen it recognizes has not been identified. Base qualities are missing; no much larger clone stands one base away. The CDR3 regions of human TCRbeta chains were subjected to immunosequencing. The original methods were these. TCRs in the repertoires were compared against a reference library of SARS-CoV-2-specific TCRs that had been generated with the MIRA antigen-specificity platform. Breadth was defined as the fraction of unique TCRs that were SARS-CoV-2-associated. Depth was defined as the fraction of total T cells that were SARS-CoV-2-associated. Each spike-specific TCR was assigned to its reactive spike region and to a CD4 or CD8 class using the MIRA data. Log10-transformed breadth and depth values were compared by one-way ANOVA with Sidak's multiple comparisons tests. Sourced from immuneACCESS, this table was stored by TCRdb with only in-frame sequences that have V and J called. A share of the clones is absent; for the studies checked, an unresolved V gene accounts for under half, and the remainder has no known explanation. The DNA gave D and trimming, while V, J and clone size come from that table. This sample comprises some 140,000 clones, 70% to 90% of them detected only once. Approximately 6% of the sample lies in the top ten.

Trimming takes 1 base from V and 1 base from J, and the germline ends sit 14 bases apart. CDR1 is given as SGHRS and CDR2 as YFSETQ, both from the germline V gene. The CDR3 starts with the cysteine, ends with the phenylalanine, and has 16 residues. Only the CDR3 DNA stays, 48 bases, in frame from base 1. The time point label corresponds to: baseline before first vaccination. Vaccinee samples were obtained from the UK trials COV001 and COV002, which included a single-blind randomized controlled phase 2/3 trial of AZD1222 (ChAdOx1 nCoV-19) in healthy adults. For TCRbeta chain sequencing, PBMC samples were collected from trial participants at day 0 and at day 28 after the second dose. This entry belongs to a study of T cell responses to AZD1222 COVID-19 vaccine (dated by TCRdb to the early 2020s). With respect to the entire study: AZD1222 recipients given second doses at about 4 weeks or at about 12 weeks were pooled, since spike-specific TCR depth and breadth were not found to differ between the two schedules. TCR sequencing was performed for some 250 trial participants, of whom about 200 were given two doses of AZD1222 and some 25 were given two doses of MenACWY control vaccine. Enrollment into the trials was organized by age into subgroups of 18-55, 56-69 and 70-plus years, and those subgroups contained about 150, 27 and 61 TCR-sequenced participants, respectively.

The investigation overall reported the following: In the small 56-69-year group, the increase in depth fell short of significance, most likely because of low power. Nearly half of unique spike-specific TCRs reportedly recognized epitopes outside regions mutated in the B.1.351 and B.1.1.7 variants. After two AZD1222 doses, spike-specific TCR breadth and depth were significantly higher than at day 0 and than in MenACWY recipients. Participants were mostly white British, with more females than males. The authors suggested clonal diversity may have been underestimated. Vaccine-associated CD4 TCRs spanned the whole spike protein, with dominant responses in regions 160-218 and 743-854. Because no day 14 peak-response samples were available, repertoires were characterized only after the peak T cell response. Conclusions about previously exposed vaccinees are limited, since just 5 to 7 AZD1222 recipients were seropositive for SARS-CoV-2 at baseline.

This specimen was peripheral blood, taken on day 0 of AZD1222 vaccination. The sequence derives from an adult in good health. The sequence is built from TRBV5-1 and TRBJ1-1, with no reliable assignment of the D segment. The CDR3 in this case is CASSLRLGSPNTEAFF. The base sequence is TGCGCCAGCAGCTTGCGATTAGGCAGTCCGAACACTGAAGCTTTCTTT.